These 30 T cell receptor beta chains share one sample of origin, sequenced in a study of blood T cell repertoires in COVID-19. TCRdb keeps only in-frame clones here, not all; method: immunoSEQ multiplex PCR. The sample includes about 310,000 clones, around 87% seen only once; the top ten take 1%. Sequenced input: peripheral blood. These receptors were taken from a man aged 50-59 years with active or convalescent COVID-19.

The chain recombines TRBV3-1 (or the pseudogene TRBV3-2) with TRBJ2-7; 8 bases are a match to TRBD2. The CDR3 is 15 residues long. Germline CDR1 LGHDT, CDR2 YNNKEL (reference sequence). The junction had 6 bases not matched to a gene; V was cut back by 5 bases and J by 0 bases. CDR3 loop: CASSVSRGASYEQYF. CDR3 in DNA: TGTGCCAGCAGCGTGTCGCGGGGGGCCTCCTACGAGCAGTACTTC.

The V and J genes are TRBV5-1 and TRBJ1-2; D is ambiguous. The length of the CDR3 is 14 residues. CDR1 and CDR2 from the germline V gene are SGHRS and YFSETQ. Trimming stripped 0 bases from V and 3 bases from J, with 9 bases between. Here the CDR3 reads CASSLGARDYGYTF. The CDR3 DNA reads TGCGCCAGCAGCTTGGGGGCGAGGGACTATGGCTACACCTTC. Looking up the rest from reference TRBV5-1 and TRBJ1-2 gives the full variable domain: KAGVTQTPRYLIKTRGQQVTLSCSPISGHRSVSWYQQTPGQGLQFLFEYFSETQRNKGNFPGRFSGRQFSNSRSEMNVSTLELGDSALYLCASSLGARDYGYTFGSGTRLTVV.

This chain connects TRBV5-4 to TRBJ1-1, with TRBD1 identical over 8 bases. With 3 bases clipped from V and 4 bases from J, the junction kept 8 bases outside the gene matches. CDR3 length equals 15 residues. Germline assignment: CDR1 SGHNT and CDR2 YYREEE (reference sequence). This CDR3 is CASSYLQGAGTEAFF. In nucleotides, the CDR3 is TGTGCCAGCAGCTACCTTCAGGGGGCCGGCACTGAAGCTTTCTTT.

V gene TRBV7-3 combines with J gene TRBJ2-7, with 7 bases aligning to TRBD1. This CDR3 spans 13 amino acids. The ends lost 5 bases at V and 3 bases at J; junction bases unmatched: 4. Germline V gives CDR1 SGHTA, CDR2 FQGTGA. The CDR3 loop reads CASSPGQHYEQYF. CDR3 in DNA: TGTGCCAGCAGCCCGGGACAGCACTACGAGCAGTACTTC.

The chain joins TRBV6-4 to TRBJ2-1, with TRBD2 matching over 11 bases. Germline lookup yields CDR1 MRHNA and CDR2 SNTAGT. This CDR3 is built from 15 residues. V trimming: 6 bases; J trimming: 6 bases; junction bases outside the gene matches: 7. CDR3 sequence (DNA): TGTGCCAGCAGCATACTAGCGGGAGAAGGCAATGAGCAGTTCTTC. It specifies CASSILAGEGNEQFF.

This chain connects TRBV18 to TRBJ1-6; no clear D. The V gene's germline CDR1 is KGHSH and CDR2 LQKENI. CDR3 length: 13 amino acids. V was shortened by 10 bases and J by 7 bases, with 14 bases between the two germline ends. The CDR3 protein is CATQPTINSPLHF. CDR3 DNA: TGTGCCACCCAACCGACTATCAATTCACCCCTCCACTTT.

This clone was seen a handful of times. Other nucleotide sequences from this sample produce the same CDR3. This chain connects TRBV7-2 to TRBJ1-2; TRBD1 matches at 7 bases. Germline V gene data show CDR1 as SGHTA and CDR2 as FQGNSA. CDR3 length equals 14 residues. The V segment lost 5 bases and the J segment 0 bases; nucleotides outside the gene matches: 3. CDR3 DNA sequence: TGTGCCAGCAGCCTCGGACAGGCTAACTATGGCTACACCTTC. Its translation: CASSLGQANYGYTF.

The rearrangement uses TRBV19 and TRBJ1-2; a possible D gene is TRBD1 (5 bases). V dropped 5 bases and J dropped 2 bases, with 9 bases sitting between them. CDR3 length: 13 amino acids. Germline CDR1 is LNHDA and CDR2 is SQIVND (reference sequence). This chain's CDR3 is CASSFRGNYGYTF. DNA for the CDR3: TGTGCCAGTAGTTTTAGGGGAAACTATGGCTACACCTTC.

This clone showed up just a few times. The chain combines TRBV30 with TRBJ1-1, with TRBD1 matching over 8 bases. The trim removed 3 bases at V and 6 bases at J, leaving 9 bases unmatched. Germline assignment: CDR1 GTSNPN and CDR2 SVGIG (reference sequence). There are 14 residues in the CDR3. Written as DNA, the CDR3 is TGTGCCTGGAGCCCAGGACAGGGCATCGCTGAAGCTTTCTTT. Protein: CAWSPGQGIAEAFF.

The chain links TRBV9 to TRBJ2-7; D is ambiguous. The CDR3 is 11 amino acids. Trimming removed 1 base at V and 6 bases at J, with 5 bases between. The germline V gene has CDR1 SGDLS and CDR2 YYNGEE. The CDR3 DNA reads as TGTGCCAGCAGCGTATTTCTCGAGCAGTACTTC. Its protein is CASSVFLEQYF.

The CDR3 loop reads CASSRDFGPTGGYTF. Here the CDR3 DNA reads TGTGCCAGCAGCCGGGACTTTGGTCCGACGGGGGGCTACACCTTC. This rearrangement joins TRBV6-2 or TRBV6-3 to TRBJ1-2, with D perhaps matching TRBD1 (5 bases). Per the germline V gene, CDR1 is MNHEY and CDR2 is SVGEGT. The CDR3 is 15 residues long. With 6 bases removed from V and 8 bases from J, the gap between germline ends came to 22 bases.

This chain joins TRBV28 and TRBJ2-7; possible D gene TRBD1, 6 bases. This CDR3 region has 12 residues. Germline assignment: CDR1 MDHEN and CDR2 SYDVKM. V was trimmed by 7 bases and J by 1 base, leaving 8 bases between them. This CDR3 is CASNTGSYEQYF. The CDR3, as DNA: TGTGCCAGCAACACAGGGTCCTACGAGCAGTACTTC.

The chain is built from TRBV7-3 and TRBJ2-3; 11 bases agree with TRBD2. Germline CDR1 and CDR2: SGHTA and FQGTGA. V gave up 5 bases and J gave up 0 bases; unmatched junction bases: 10. This CDR3 is built from 18 residues. CDR3 loop: CASSPYPSGGSSTDTQYF. For the CDR3, the DNA is TGTGCCAGCAGCCCCTATCCTAGCGGGGGGTCTAGCACAGATACGCAGTATTTT.

This clone appeared a single time. This chain uses TRBV19 with TRBJ1-6, with TRBD1 matching 8 bases. V was clipped by 6 bases and J by 8 bases; unmatched bases: 6. Germline lookup yields CDR1 LNHDA and CDR2 SQIVND (reference sequence). This CDR3 region has 14 residues. CDR3: CASSRQGSDSPLHF. In DNA, the CDR3 is TGTGCCAGTAGCCGACAGGGGTCGGATTCACCCCTCCACTTT.

This chain's CDR3 is CASSPLVAEQFF. The CDR3 DNA follows: TGTGCCAGCAGCCCCCTGGTGGCTGAGCAGTTCTTC. The chain links TRBV7-9 to TRBJ2-1; D is uncertain. This CDR3 region has 12 residues. V was pared by 5 bases and J by 9 bases, with 11 bases between. CDR1 is SEHNR and CDR2 is FQNEAQ in the germline V gene (reference sequence).

The rearrangement links TRBV5-1 to TRBJ1-2; 7 bases align to TRBD1. CDR1 is SGHRS, CDR2 YFSETQ, per germline. The CDR3 totals 13 residues. V trimming: 1 base; J trimming: 6 bases; junction bases outside the gene matches: 3. CDR3 sequence: CASSLRQGDGYTF. The DNA for the CDR3 is TGCGCCAGCAGCTTGCGCCAGGGGGATGGCTACACCTTC.

A remark on this clone: Other DNA sequences in the sample encode the same CDR3. The chain joins TRBV18 to TRBJ2-7; TRBD2 agrees at 10 bases. CDR1 and CDR2 from the germline V gene are KGHSH and LQKENI. Trimming at V came to 3 bases and at J to 3 bases, leaving 2 bases not matched to a gene. CDR3 length: 14 amino acids. The CDR3 region has the DNA TGTGCCAGCTCACCCGGACTAGCGGACTACGAGCAGTACTTC. Amino acid sequence: CASSPGLADYEQYF.

J is TRBJ1-6 and V is TRBV7-2; the D gene is possibly TRBD1 (6 bases). Per germline, CDR1 SGHTA and CDR2 FQGNSA. The CDR3 totals 15 residues. V gave up 1 base and J gave up 9 bases, with 13 bases separating them. CDR3: CASSLGAGVSSPLHF. In DNA, the CDR3 is TGTGCCAGCAGCTTAGGGGCAGGGGTCAGTTCACCCCTCCACTTT.

The V gene is TRBV9, the J gene TRBJ1-2; D is ambiguous. CDR1 and CDR2 from the germline V gene are SGDLS and YYNGEE. The CDR3 is 16 residues long. V was trimmed by 1 base and J by 5 bases, leaving 18 bases between them. CDR3 region: CASSVNRDPAPYGYTF. DNA of the CDR3: TGTGCCAGCAGCGTAAACCGGGATCCAGCCCCATATGGCTACACCTTC.

The chain recombines TRBV3-1 (or the pseudogene TRBV3-2) with TRBJ1-6; TRBD1 might be the D (5 bases). Germline assignment: CDR1 LGHDT and CDR2 YNNKEL (reference sequence). Trimming removed 1 base from V and 8 bases from J, with 9 bases in between. The CDR3 runs to 14 residues. Written as DNA, the CDR3 is TGTGCCAGCAGCCAAGTAGACAGCTATTCACCCCTCCACTTT. This encodes CASSQVDSYSPLHF.

The sample holds one count of this clone. The rearrangement joins TRBV5-1 to TRBJ2-1; 7 bases are a match to TRBD2. In germline, CDR1 is SGHRS, CDR2 YFSETQ. This CDR3 spans 14 amino acids. Losses at the gene ends were 0 bases for V and 6 bases for J; bases not matched to a gene: 3. In DNA form, the CDR3 reads TGCGCCAGCAGCTTGGGACTAGCCCCCAATGAGCAGTTCTTC. Protein product: CASSLGLAPNEQFF.

This sequence joins TRBV7-3 and TRBJ2-1; TRBD1 matches at 9 bases. Germline V gene sequence: CDR1 SGHTA, CDR2 FQGTGA. V lost 0 bases and J lost 6; bases outside the gene matches: 9. The CDR3 contains 17 residues. This chain's CDR3 is CASSLTPGQGDANEQFF. CDR3 nucleotide sequence: TGTGCCAGCAGCTTAACTCCGGGACAGGGAGATGCCAATGAGCAGTTCTTC.

The chain has TRBV6-5 and TRBJ1-6, with no clear D. The CDR3 is made up of 13 amino acids. Germline CDR1 reads MNHEY; CDR2 reads SVGAGI. Trimming cost V 6 bases and J 6 bases, with 9 bases left between them. The CDR3 spells CASSSTLNSPLHF. The DNA of the CDR3 is TGTGCCAGCAGCTCTACGCTTAATTCACCCCTCCACTTT.

This chain uses TRBV12-3 or TRBV12-4 with TRBJ1-2; D unresolved. V lost 7 bases and J 2 bases, leaving 11 bases between the germline ends. The CDR3 has 13 amino acids. CDR3 nucleotide sequence: TGTGCCAGCAAAGGACTCTCAAACTATGGCTACACCTTC. Protein: CASKGLSNYGYTF.

The genes are TRBV19 and TRBJ2-7, with 7 nucleotides matching TRBD2. Unmatched junction bases numbered 6, after V lost 4 bases and J lost 0 bases. Germline V gene lookup returns CDR1 LNHDA and CDR2 SQIVND (reference sequence). The CDR3 consists of 15 residues. This CDR3 is CASSSSGLSSYEQYF. DNA of the CDR3: TGTGCCAGTAGTAGTAGCGGGTTAAGCTCCTACGAGCAGTACTTC.

V and J are TRBV6-5 and TRBJ1-2; D uncertain. The length of the CDR3 is 14 residues. The V end lost 2 bases, the J end lost 7 bases, and 14 bases lay between the germline ends. The germline V gene encodes CDR1 MNHEY and CDR2 SVGAGI. The CDR3 sequence: CASSYQEKGGGYTF. In DNA, the CDR3 is TGTGCCAGCAGTTACCAGGAAAAGGGAGGTGGCTACACCTTC.

V is TRBV3-1 (or the pseudogene TRBV3-2) and J is TRBJ1-4; weak D call: TRBD1 (6 bases). The germline gives CDR1 LGHDT, CDR2 YNNKEL (reference sequence). V gave up 1 base and J gave up 14 bases, with 14 bases separating them. The CDR3 extends over 13 amino acids. This chain's CDR3 is CASSQGPTTGLFF. The CDR3, as DNA: TGTGCCAGCAGCCAAGGGCCGACCACAGGGCTGTTTTTT.

V is TRBV27 and J is TRBJ2-3; D is unresolved. CDR3 length: 16 residues. Per germline, CDR1 MNHEY and CDR2 SMNVEV (reference sequence). V dropped 0 bases and J dropped 3 bases, with 13 bases sitting between them. This CDR3 reads CASSLSRSVVTDTQYF. CDR3 nucleotides: TGTGCCAGCAGTTTATCGAGGAGTGTCGTTACAGATACGCAGTATTTT.

The chain joins TRBV3-1 (or the pseudogene TRBV3-2) to TRBJ2-7; 7 nucleotides match TRBD2. The CDR3 extends over 13 amino acids. Germline V gene data show CDR1 as LGHDT and CDR2 as YNNKEL (reference sequence). The CDR3 loop reads CPAGEGSSYEQYF. The CDR3 region has the DNA TGTCCTGCTGGGGAGGGGAGCTCCTACGAGCAGTACTTC.

The rearrangement links TRBV10-1 to TRBJ2-7; 7 nucleotides match TRBD1. CDR3 length equals 17 residues. Trimming at V came to 1 base and at J to 3 bases, leaving 12 bases not matched to a gene. Germline assignment: CDR1 WNHNN and CDR2 SYGVQD (reference sequence). The CDR3 here is CASSELGRDSPYYEQYF. CDR3 nucleotides: TGCGCCAGCAGTGAGTTAGGCCGGGACAGCCCCTACTACGAGCAGTACTTC.